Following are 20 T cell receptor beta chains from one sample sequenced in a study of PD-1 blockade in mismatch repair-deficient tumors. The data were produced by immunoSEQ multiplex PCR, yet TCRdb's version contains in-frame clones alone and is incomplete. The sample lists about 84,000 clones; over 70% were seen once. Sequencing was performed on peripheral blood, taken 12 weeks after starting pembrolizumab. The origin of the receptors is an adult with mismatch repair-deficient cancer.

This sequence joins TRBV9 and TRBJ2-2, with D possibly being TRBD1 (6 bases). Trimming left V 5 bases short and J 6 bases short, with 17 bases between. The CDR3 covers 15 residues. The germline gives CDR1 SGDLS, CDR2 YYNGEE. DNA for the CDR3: TGTGCCAGCAGACCCGGGACAATGCTCTCCGGGGAGCTGTTTTTT. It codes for CASRPGTMLSGELFF.

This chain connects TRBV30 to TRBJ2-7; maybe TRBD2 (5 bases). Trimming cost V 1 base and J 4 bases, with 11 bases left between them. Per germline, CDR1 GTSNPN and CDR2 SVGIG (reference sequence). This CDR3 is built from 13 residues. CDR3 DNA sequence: TGTGCCTGGAGTGCTGGCGGCGGGTACGAGCAGTACTTC. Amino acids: CAWSAGGGYEQYF.

DNA for the CDR3: TGTGCCAGCAGCCCCCTCCGGGGGGTCACAGATACGCAGTATTTT. Translating gives CASSPLRGVTDTQYF. The gene calls are TRBV14 and TRBJ2-3; 7 nucleotides match TRBD2. The length of the CDR3 is 15 residues. From germline, CDR1 is SGHDN and CDR2 FVKESK. Trimming took 4 bases from V and 2 from J; bases not matched to a gene: 6.

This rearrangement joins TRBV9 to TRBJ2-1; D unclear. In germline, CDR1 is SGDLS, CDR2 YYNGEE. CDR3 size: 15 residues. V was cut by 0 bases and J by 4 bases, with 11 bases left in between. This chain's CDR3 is CASSVGEAGYNEQFF. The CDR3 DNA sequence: TGTGCCAGCAGCGTAGGAGAGGCCGGATACAATGAGCAGTTCTTC.

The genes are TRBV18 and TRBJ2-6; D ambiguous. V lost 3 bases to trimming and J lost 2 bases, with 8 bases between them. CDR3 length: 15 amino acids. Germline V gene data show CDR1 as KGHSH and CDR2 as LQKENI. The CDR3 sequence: CASSPAGAGANVLTF. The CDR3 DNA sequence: TGTGCCAGCTCACCGGCAGGAGCTGGGGCCAACGTCCTGACTTTC.

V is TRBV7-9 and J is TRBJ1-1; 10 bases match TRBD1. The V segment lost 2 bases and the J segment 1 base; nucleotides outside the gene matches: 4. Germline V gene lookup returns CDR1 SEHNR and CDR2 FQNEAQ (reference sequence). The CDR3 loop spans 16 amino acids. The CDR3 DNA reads TGTGCCAGCAGCTTAAGCCGGGACAGGGGGAACACTGAAGCTTTCTTT. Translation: CASSLSRDRGNTEAFF.

CDR3 residues: CASSFSGGANVLTF. CDR3 nucleotide sequence: TGTGCCAGCAGCTTCTCGGGTGGGGCCAACGTCCTGACTTTC. The chain has TRBV13 and TRBJ2-6; D gene uncertain. The CDR3 extends over 14 amino acids. V was trimmed by 3 bases and J by 3 bases, leaving 6 bases between them. Germline V gene data show CDR1 as PRHDT and CDR2 as FYEKMQ (reference sequence).

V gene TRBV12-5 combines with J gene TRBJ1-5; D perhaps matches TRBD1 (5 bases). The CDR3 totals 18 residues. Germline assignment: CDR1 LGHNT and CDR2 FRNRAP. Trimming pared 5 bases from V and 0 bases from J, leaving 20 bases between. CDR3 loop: CASGSDSWPLYSNQPQHF. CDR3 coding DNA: TGTGCTAGTGGTAGTGACAGCTGGCCCCTCTATAGCAATCAGCCCCAGCATTTT.

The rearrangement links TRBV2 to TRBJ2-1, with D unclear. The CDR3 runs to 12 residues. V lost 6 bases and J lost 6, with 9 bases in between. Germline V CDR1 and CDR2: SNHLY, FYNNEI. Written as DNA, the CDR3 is TGTGCCAGCAGGTTTTGGAGCAATGAGCAGTTCTTC. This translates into CASRFWSNEQFF.

Here the CDR3 reads CASSIRGRADTGELFF. CDR3 coding DNA: TGTGCCAGTAGTATCCGCGGGAGGGCCGACACCGGGGAGCTGTTTTTT. V is TRBV19 and J is TRBJ2-2, with 9 bases identical to TRBD2. CDR1 LNHDA and CDR2 SQIVND come from the germline V gene (reference sequence). CDR3 length equals 16 residues. V lost 3 bases and J lost 3; bases outside the gene matches: 5.

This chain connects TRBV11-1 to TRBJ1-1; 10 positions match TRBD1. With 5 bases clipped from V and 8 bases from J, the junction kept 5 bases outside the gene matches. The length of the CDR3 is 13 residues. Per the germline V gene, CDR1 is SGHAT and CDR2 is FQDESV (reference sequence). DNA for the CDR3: TGTGCCAGCAGCGGGGACAGGGGTTTGGAAGCTTTCTTT. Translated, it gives CASSGDRGLEAFF.

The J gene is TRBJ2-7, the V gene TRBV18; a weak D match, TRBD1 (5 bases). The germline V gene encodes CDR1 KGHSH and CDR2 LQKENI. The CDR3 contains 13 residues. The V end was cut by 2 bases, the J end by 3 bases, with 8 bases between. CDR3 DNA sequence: TGTGCCAGCTCACCAGGGGCAGACTACGAGCAGTACTTC. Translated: CASSPGADYEQYF.

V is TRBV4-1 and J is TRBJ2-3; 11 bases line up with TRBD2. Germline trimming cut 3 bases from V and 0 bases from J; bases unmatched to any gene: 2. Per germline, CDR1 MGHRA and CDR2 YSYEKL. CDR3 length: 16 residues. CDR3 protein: CASSQTSGTSTDTQYF. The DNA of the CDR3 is TGCGCCAGCAGCCAGACTAGCGGGACTAGCACAGATACGCAGTATTTT.

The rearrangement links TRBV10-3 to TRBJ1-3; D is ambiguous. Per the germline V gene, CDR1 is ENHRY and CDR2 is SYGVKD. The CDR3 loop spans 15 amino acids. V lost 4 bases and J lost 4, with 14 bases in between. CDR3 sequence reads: CAISARTGNGNTIYF. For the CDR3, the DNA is TGTGCCATCAGTGCTCGCACGGGAAACGGAAACACCATATATTTT.

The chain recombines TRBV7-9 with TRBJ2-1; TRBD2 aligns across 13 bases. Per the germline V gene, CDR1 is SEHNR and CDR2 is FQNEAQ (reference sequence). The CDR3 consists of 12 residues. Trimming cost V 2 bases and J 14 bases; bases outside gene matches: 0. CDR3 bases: TGTGCCAGCAGCTTAACTAGCGGGAGGGAGTTCTTC. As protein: CASSLTSGREFF.

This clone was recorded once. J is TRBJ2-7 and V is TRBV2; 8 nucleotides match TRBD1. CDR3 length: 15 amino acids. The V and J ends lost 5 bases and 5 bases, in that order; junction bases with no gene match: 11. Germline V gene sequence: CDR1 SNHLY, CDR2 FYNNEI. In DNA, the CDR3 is TGTGCCAGCAGTTTCGGACAGGGCTGGGTGAACGAGCAGTACTTC. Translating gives CASSFGQGWVNEQYF.

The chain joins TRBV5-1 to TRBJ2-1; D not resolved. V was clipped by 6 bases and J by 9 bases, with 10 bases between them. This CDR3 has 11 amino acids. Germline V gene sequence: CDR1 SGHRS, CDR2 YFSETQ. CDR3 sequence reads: CASKREVEQFF. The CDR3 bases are TGCGCCAGCAAGCGAGAGGTTGAGCAGTTCTTC. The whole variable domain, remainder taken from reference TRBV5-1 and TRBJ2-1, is KAGVTQTPRYLIKTRGQQVTLSCSPISGHRSVSWYQQTPGQGLQFLFEYFSETQRNKGNFPGRFSGRQFSNSRSEMNVSTLELGDSALYLCASKREVEQFFGPGTRLTVL.

CDR3 in DNA: TGTGCTAGTGGTTTGGTACGAGACAGGGTAATCAGTCAGCCCCAGCATTTT. Its translation is CASGLVRDRVISQPQHF. The chain recombines TRBV12-5 with TRBJ1-5; 7 bases map to TRBD1. Germline CDR1 reads LGHNT; CDR2 reads FRNRAP. The CDR3 totals 17 residues. The trim removed 0 bases at V and 6 bases at J, leaving 11 bases unmatched. Based on the CDR3 plus reference TRBV12-5 and TRBJ1-5, the full variable domain is DARVTQTPRHKVTEMGQEVTMRCQPILGHNTVFWYRQTMMQGLELLAYFRNRAPLDDSGMPKDRFSAEMPDATLATLKIQPSEPRDSAVYFCASGLVRDRVISQPQHFGDGTRLSIL.

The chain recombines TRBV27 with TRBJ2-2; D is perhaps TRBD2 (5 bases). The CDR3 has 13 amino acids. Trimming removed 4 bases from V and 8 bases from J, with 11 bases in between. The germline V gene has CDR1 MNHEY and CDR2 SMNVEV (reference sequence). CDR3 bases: TGTGCCAGCAGTTCGGGGAAGCTTGGGGAGCTGTTTTTT. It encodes CASSSGKLGELFF.

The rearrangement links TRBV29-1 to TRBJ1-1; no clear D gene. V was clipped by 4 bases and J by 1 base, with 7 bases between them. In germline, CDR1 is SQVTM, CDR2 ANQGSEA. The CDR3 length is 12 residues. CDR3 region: CSVVDSNTEAFF. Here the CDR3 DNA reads TGCAGCGTTGTGGATTCGAACACTGAAGCTTTCTTT.